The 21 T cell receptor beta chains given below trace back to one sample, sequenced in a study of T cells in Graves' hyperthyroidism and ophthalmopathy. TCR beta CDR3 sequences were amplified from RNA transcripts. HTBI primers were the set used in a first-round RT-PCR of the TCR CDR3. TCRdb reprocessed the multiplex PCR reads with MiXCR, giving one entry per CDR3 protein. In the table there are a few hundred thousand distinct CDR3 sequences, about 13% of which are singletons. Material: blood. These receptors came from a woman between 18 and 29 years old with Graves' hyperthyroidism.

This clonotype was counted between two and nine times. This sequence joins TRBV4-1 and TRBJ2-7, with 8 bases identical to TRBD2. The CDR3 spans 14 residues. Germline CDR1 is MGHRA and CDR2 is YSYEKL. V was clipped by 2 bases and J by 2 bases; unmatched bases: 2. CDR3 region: CASSQRTSPYEQYF. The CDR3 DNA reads TGCGCCAGCAGCCAACGGACTAGCCCCTACGAGCAGTACTTC.

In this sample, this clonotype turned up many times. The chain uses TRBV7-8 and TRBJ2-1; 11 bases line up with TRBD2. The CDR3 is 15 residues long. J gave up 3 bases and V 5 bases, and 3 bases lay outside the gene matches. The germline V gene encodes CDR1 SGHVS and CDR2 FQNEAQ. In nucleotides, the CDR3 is TGTGCCAGCAGCGGAGGGACTAGCGGCTACAATGAGCAGTTCTTC. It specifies CASSGGTSGYNEQFF.

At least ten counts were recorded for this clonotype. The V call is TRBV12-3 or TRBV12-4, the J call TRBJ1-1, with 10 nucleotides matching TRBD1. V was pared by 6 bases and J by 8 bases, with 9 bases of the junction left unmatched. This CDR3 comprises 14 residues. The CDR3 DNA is TGTGCCAGCAGGACAGGGGGCGTCGGACCCGAAGCTTTCTTT. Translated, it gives CASRTGGVGPEAFF.

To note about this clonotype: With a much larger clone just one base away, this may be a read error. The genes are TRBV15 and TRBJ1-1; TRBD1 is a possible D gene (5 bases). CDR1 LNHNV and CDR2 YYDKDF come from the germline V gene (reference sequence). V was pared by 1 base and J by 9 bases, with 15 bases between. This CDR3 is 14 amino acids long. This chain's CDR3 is CATSRGTDSFKAFF. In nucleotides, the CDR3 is TGTGCCACCAGCAGAGGGACCGACAGCTTTAAAGCTTTCTTT.

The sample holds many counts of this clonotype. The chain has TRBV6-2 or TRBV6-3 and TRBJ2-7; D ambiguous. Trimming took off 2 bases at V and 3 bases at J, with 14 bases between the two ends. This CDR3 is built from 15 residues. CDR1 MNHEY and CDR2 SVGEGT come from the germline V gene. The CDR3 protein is CASSYGPLPDYEQYF. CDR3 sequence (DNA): TGTGCCAGCAGTTACGGGCCCTTGCCTGACTACGAGCAGTACTTC.

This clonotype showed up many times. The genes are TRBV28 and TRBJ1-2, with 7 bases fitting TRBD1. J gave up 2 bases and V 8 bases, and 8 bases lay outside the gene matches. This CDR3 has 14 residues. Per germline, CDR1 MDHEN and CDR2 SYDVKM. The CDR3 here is CASRSPGQNYGYTF. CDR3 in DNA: TGTGCCAGCCGATCCCCGGGACAGAACTATGGCTACACCTTC.

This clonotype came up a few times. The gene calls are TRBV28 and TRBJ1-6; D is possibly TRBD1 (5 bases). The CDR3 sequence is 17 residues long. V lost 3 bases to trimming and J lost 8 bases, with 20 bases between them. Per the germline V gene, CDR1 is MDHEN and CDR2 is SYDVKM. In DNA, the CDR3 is TGTGCCAGCAGTTTGCTGCCCCCAGGGAGCATAGATTCACCCCTCCACTTT. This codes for CASSLLPPGSIDSPLHF.

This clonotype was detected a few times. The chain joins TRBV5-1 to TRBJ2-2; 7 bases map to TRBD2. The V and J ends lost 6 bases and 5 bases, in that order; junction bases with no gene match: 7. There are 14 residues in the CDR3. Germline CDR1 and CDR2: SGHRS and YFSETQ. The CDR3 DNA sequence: TGCGCCAGCATGGGGGACGGGAGGACCGGGGAGCTGTTTTTT. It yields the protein CASMGDGRTGELFF.

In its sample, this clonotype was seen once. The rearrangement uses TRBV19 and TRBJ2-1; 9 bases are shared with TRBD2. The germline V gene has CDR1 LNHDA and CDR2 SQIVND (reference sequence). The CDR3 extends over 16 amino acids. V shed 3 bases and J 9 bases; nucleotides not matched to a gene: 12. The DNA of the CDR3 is TGTGCCAGTAGTATCTTCGCGGGAGGGCCCACGGGTGAGCAGTTCTTC. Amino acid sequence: CASSIFAGGPTGEQFF.

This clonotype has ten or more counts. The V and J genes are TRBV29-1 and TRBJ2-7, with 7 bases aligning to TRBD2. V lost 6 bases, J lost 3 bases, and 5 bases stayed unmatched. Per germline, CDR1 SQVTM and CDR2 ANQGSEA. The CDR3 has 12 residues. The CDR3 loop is CSVREAGYEQYF. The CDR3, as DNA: TGCAGCGTCCGGGAGGCGGGCTACGAGCAGTACTTC.

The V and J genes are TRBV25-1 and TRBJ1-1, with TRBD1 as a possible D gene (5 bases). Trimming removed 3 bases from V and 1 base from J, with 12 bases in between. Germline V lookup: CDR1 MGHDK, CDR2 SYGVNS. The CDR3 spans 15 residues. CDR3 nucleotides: TGTGCCAGCAGTGATCCTCCGGGGCGGAACACTGAAGCTTTCTTT. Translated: CASSDPPGRNTEAFF.

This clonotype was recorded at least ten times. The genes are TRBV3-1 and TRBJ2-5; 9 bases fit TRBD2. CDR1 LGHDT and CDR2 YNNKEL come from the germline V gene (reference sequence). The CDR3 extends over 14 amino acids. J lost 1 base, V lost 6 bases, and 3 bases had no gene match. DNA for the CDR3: TGTGCCAGCAGTTCACTAGCGGGCCAAGAGACCCAGTACTTC. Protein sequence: CASSSLAGQETQYF.

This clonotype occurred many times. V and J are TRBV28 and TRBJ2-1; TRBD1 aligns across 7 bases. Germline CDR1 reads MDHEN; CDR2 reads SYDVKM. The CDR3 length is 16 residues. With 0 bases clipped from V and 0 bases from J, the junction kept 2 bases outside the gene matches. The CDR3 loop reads CASSLWTGSSYNEQFF. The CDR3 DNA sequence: TGTGCCAGCAGTTTATGGACAGGGAGCTCCTACAATGAGCAGTTCTTC.

CDR3 residues: CATSRRTRVAKNIQYF. Written as DNA, the CDR3 is TGTGCCACCAGCAGACGAACCCGTGTAGCCAAAAACATTCAGTACTTC. This rearrangement joins TRBV15 to TRBJ2-4; no firm D call. The CDR3 has 16 amino acids. From germline, CDR1 is LNHNV and CDR2 YYDKDF (reference sequence). The ends were cut back, 2 bases at V and 0 bases at J, with 11 bases in the middle.

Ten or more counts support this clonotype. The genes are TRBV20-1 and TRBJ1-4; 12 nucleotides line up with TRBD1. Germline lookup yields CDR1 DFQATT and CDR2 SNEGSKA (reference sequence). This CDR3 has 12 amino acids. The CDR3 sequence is CIGTGGDEKLFF. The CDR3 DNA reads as TGCATTGGGACAGGGGGCGATGAAAAACTGTTTTTT.

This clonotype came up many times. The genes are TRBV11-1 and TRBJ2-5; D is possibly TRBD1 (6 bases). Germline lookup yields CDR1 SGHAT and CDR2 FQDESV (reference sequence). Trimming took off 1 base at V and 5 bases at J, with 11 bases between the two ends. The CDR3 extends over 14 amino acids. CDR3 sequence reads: CASSLEGRGETQYF. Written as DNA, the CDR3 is TGTGCCAGCAGCTTAGAAGGAAGGGGGGAGACCCAGTACTTC.

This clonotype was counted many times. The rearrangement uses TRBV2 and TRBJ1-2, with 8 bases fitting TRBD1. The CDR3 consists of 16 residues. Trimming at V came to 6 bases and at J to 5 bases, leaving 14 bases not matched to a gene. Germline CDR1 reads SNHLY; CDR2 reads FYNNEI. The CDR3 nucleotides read TGTGCCAGCAGCGAAACGGTGTCAGGGGGCGAGTATGGCTACACCTTC. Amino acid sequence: CASSETVSGGEYGYTF.

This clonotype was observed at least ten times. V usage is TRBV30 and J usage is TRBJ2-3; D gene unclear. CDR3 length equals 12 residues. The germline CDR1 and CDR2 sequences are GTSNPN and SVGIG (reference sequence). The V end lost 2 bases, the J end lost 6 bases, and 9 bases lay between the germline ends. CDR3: CAWSPMGDTQYF. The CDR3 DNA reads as TGTGCCTGGAGTCCGATGGGGGATACGCAGTATTTT.

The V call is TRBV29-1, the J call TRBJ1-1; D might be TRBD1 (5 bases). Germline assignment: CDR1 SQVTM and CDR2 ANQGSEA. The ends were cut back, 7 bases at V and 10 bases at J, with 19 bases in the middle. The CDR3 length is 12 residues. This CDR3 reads CSAPMGGGVAFF. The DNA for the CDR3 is TGCAGCGCCCCCATGGGGGGGGGGGTAGCTTTCTTT.

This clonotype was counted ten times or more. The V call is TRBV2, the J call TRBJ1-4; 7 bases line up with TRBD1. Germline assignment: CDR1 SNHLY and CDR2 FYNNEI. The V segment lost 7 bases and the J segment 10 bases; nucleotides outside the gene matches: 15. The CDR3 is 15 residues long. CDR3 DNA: TGTGCCAGCACCCTCCCCCAGGGGGGTTCCGGAAAACTGTTTTTT. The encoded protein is CASTLPQGGSGKLFF.

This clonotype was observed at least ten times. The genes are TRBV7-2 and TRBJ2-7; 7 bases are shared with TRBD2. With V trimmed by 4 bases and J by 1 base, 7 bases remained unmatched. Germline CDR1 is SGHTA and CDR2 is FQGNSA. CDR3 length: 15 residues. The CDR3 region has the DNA TGTGCCAGCAGCTCCCCGCGGGGACTATCCTACGAGCAGTACTTC. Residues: CASSSPRGLSYEQYF.